The 25 T cell receptor beta chains presented below share a single source sample, sequenced in a study of graft-versus-host responses after intestinal transplantation. Generated by immunoSEQ multiplex PCR, the TCRdb table keeps only in-frame clones and is missing some. In the table there are under 45,000 clones, more than 85% of which are singletons. This material consisted of PBMCs, taken less than 750 days after intestinal transplantation. These receptors were taken from a human patient who received an intestinal transplant, so some T cells may come from the graft donor.

V is TRBV10-1 and J is TRBJ2-7, with TRBD1 matching over 9 bases. Germline assignment: CDR1 WNHNN and CDR2 SYGVQD (reference sequence). V trimming: 3 bases; J trimming: 5 bases; junction bases outside the gene matches: 2. The CDR3 loop spans 13 amino acids. The chain's CDR3 is CASSDGTGNEQYF. The CDR3 region has the DNA TGCGCCAGCAGTGACGGGACAGGGAACGAGCAGTACTTC.

The V gene is TRBV7-9, the J gene TRBJ2-1; 7 nucleotides match TRBD2. Germline CDR1 is SEHNR and CDR2 is FQNEAQ (reference sequence). This CDR3 has 17 residues. Losses at the gene ends were 5 bases for V and 1 base for J; bases not matched to a gene: 11. CDR3 coding DNA: TGTGCCAGCAGCCTGTTAGCTCTAGCGGAGTCCTACAATGAGCAGTTCTTC. Translating it yields CASSLLALAESYNEQFF.

V gene TRBV18 combines with J gene TRBJ2-3, with no clear D. The germline CDR1 and CDR2 sequences are KGHSH and LQKENI. V lost 5 bases, J lost 5 bases, and 14 bases lay in between. CDR3 length: 14 residues. CDR3 coding DNA: TGTGCCAGCTCAGTCCCGGGCCACCAAGATACGCAGTATTTT. Translation: CASSVPGHQDTQYF. Full variable domain (missing parts from reference TRBV18 and TRBJ2-3): NAGVMQNPRHLVRRRGQEARLRCSPMKGHSHVYWYRQLPEEGLKFMVYLQKENIIDESGMPKERFSAEFPKEGPSILRIQQVVRGDSAAYFCASSVPGHQDTQYFGPGTRLTVL.

The rearrangement joins TRBV7-9 to TRBJ2-2; the D gene is possibly TRBD1 (5 bases). Germline CDR1 reads SEHNR; CDR2 reads FQNEAQ (reference sequence). The CDR3 totals 15 residues. Trimming removed 1 base at V and 7 bases at J, with 13 bases between. CDR3 in amino acids: CASSLVPGPHGELFF. CDR3 sequence (DNA): TGTGCCAGCAGCTTAGTGCCAGGGCCTCACGGGGAGCTGTTTTTT.

The chain recombines TRBV5-1 with TRBJ1-2; perhaps TRBD1 as D (5 bases). The CDR3 is 16 amino acids. Germline assignment: CDR1 SGHRS and CDR2 YFSETQ. Between the trimmed V and J ends, which lost 1 base and 0 bases, there was a span of 13 bases. The CDR3 sequence is CASSLSTGRSNYGYTF. The CDR3 DNA reads TGCGCCAGCAGCTTGAGTACAGGTCGATCTAACTATGGCTACACCTTC.

This chain connects TRBV19 to TRBJ1-5, with unresolved D. This CDR3 is 13 amino acids long. In germline, CDR1 is LNHDA, CDR2 SQIVND (reference sequence). The V end was cut by 2 bases, the J end by 4 bases, with 6 bases between. The CDR3 DNA sequence: TGTGCCAGTAGTATATACGGTAATCAGCCCCAGCATTTT. Translation gives CASSIYGNQPQHF.

The chain employs TRBV19 and TRBJ1-4, with 7 bases identical to TRBD1. Germline loops: CDR1 LNHDA, CDR2 SQIVND (reference sequence). There are 13 residues in the CDR3. V trimming: 8 bases; J trimming: 4 bases; junction bases outside the gene matches: 4. The DNA for the CDR3 is TGTGCCAGTGGGACAGAGTATAATGAAAAACTGTTTTTT. Protein: CASGTEYNEKLFF.

The gene calls are TRBV18 and TRBJ2-3; D unresolved. The CDR3 length is 11 residues. The germline gives CDR1 KGHSH, CDR2 LQKENI. The V end lost 3 bases, the J end lost 14 bases, and 12 bases lay between the germline ends. CDR3 region: CASSPQRHLYF. As DNA, the CDR3 is TGTGCCAGCTCACCCCAACGACACCTGTATTTT.

V is TRBV10-2 and J is TRBJ2-5, with D tentatively TRBD1 (5 bases). The V gene lost 8 bases and the J gene lost 1 base, with 14 bases spanning the gap. Germline V gives CDR1 WSHSY, CDR2 SAAADI. This CDR3 spans 14 amino acids. Here the CDR3 DNA reads TGCGCCAGCGGCTTGGACAAGTGCCAAGAGACCCAGTACTTC. Translated: CASGLDKCQETQYF.

The chain is built from TRBV9 and TRBJ2-2, with 10 bases fitting TRBD2. This CDR3 is 16 amino acids long. Looked up from germline, CDR1 is SGDLS and CDR2 is YYNGEE. V was pared by 3 bases and J by 5 bases, with 7 bases of the junction left unmatched. Written as DNA, the CDR3 is TGTGCCAGCAGCGCCGGGACTAGCGAGGTGACCGGGGAGCTGTTTTTT. The encoded protein is CASSAGTSEVTGELFF.

This clone showed up just once. The chain recombines TRBV6-5 with TRBJ1-2; 8 bases map to TRBD1. V gave up 0 bases and J gave up 7 bases; unmatched junction bases: 10. This CDR3 comprises 16 residues. Germline values: CDR1 MNHEY, CDR2 SVGAGI. The CDR3 loop reads CASSYSGAGGVSGYTF. CDR3 sequence (DNA): TGTGCCAGCAGTTACTCGGGGGCAGGGGGCGTGTCTGGCTACACCTTC.

The chain has TRBV9 and TRBJ2-1, with 10 bases lining up with TRBD2. The germline CDR1 and CDR2 sequences are SGDLS and YYNGEE. The CDR3 is 20 amino acids. Unmatched junction bases numbered 14, after V lost 0 bases and J lost 2 bases. CDR3 loop: CASSVDVGISGLAAYNEQFF. CDR3 DNA: TGTGCCAGCAGCGTAGATGTCGGGATATCAGGACTAGCGGCCTACAATGAGCAGTTCTTC.

V usage is TRBV6-1 and J usage is TRBJ2-7; 11 bases align to TRBD1. This CDR3 contains 16 residues. V dropped 4 bases and J dropped 2; count of bases not matched to a gene: 7. Germline assignment: CDR1 MNHNS and CDR2 SASEGT. CDR3 in DNA: TGTGCCAGCAGTGTTCCGGACAGGGGGCGCCCCTACGAGCAGTACTTC. Its translation: CASSVPDRGRPYEQYF.

The chain links TRBV10-1 to TRBJ2-3, with TRBD2 as a possible D gene (6 bases). The CDR3 spans 16 residues. Germline CDR1 WNHNN, CDR2 SYGVQD (reference sequence). Trimming pared 0 bases from V and 2 bases from J, leaving 12 bases between. CDR3 nucleotides: TGCGCCAGCAGTGAGTCGACGACTAGTTACACAGATACGCAGTATTTT. Translation: CASSESTTSYTDTQYF.

The chain recombines TRBV10-3 with TRBJ2-1, with 16 bases matching TRBD2. The CDR3 has 18 residues. CDR1 is ENHRY, CDR2 SYGVKD, per germline. Trimming removed 3 bases from V and 8 bases from J; junction bases left unmatched: 10. CDR3 sequence: CAISDPGLAGGIVDEQFF. The CDR3 DNA follows: TGTGCCATCAGTGATCCGGGACTAGCGGGAGGGATCGTGGATGAGCAGTTCTTC.

The rearrangement uses TRBV2 and TRBJ1-2, with TRBD1 matching 12 bases. The V gene end was trimmed by 8 bases and the J gene end by 6 bases; junction bases not matched to a gene: 7. Germline V CDR1 and CDR2: SNHLY, FYNNEI. The CDR3 runs 14 residues. CDR3 loop: CASGDRGRSDGYTF. CDR3 DNA sequence: TGTGCCAGCGGGGACAGGGGGCGCAGTGATGGCTACACCTTC.

The chain has TRBV5-1 and TRBJ2-5, with 10 bases lining up with TRBD1. The J call may be faulty, since TRBJ2-7 better matches the DNA end. In germline, CDR1 is SGHRS, CDR2 YFSETQ. The CDR3 sequence is 17 residues long. The CDR3 sequence is CASSLVWDRGFSYEQYF. DNA for the CDR3: TGCGCCAGCAGCTTGGTCTGGGACAGGGGATTCTCCTACGAGCAGTACTTC.

The chain couples TRBV28 to TRBJ2-7; no reliable D call. V shed 2 bases and J shed 2 bases, with 7 bases lying between them. Germline lookup yields CDR1 MDHEN and CDR2 SYDVKM. The CDR3 consists of 13 residues. The CDR3 bases are TGTGCCAGCAGTTTAGTGGCCGCCTACGAGCAGTACTTC. Protein sequence: CASSLVAAYEQYF.

The chain carries TRBV7-9 and TRBJ2-5; 8 bases map to TRBD2. The germline V gene has CDR1 SEHNR and CDR2 FQNEAQ (reference sequence). V gave up 3 bases and J gave up 0 bases; unmatched junction bases: 6. CDR3 length: 16 residues. The CDR3 here is CASSFSGIQDQETQYF. CDR3 coding DNA: TGTGCCAGCAGCTTTAGCGGGATTCAGGACCAAGAGACCCAGTACTTC.

CDR3 protein: CASSKGAGTANFVSGANVLTF. The CDR3 DNA is TGTGCCAGCAGCAAAGGCGCCGGGACGGCCAATTTTGTGTCTGGGGCCAACGTCCTGACTTTC. The J gene is TRBJ2-6, the V gene TRBV21-1. TRBV21-1 is tagged as a pseudogene. The CDR3 runs to 21 residues.

The rearrangement joins TRBV7-9 to TRBJ1-4; D ambiguous. Trimming cost V 5 bases and J 8 bases, with 9 bases left between them. The CDR3 contains 12 residues. Germline CDR1 and CDR2: SEHNR and FQNEAQ (reference sequence). In nucleotides, the CDR3 is TGTGCCAGCAGCCTGGGATTGGAAAAACTGTTTTTT. This sequence encodes CASSLGLEKLFF.

The chain couples TRBV6-6 to TRBJ2-3; 8 positions match TRBD2. After removal of 1 base from V and 2 bases from J, the junction contained 5 bases not matched to a gene. The CDR3 has 16 residues. Germline V gives CDR1 MNHNY, CDR2 SVGAGI (reference sequence). The CDR3, as DNA: TGTGCCAGCAGTTACTTCCAGCGGGAGTCCACAGATACGCAGTATTTT. Amino acid sequence: CASSYFQRESTDTQYF.

This chain links TRBV28 with TRBJ2-7; 7 nucleotides align to TRBD2. The germline V gene encodes CDR1 MDHEN and CDR2 SYDVKM. The J segment lost 6 bases and the V segment lost 6 bases, leaving 17 bases of the junction unmatched. The CDR3 consists of 16 residues. CDR3 loop: CASRAGTPELALEQYF. The CDR3 region has the DNA TGTGCCAGCAGGGCCGGGACGCCAGAACTAGCGCTCGAGCAGTACTTC. Full variable domain (missing parts from reference TRBV28 and TRBJ2-7): DVKVTQSSRYLVKRTGEKVFLECVQDMDHENMFWYRQDPGLGLRLIYFSYDVKMKEKGDIPEGYSVSREKKERFSLILESASTNQTSMYLCASRAGTPELALEQYFGPGTRLTVT.

V gene TRBV27 combines with J gene TRBJ2-3, with 12 nucleotides matching TRBD2. The length of the CDR3 is 18 residues. Trimming cost V 5 bases and J 8 bases; bases outside gene matches: 17. Per germline, CDR1 MNHEY and CDR2 SMNVEV (reference sequence). This CDR3 reads CASSLNAPTSGGILTQYF. CDR3 DNA sequence: TGTGCCAGCAGTCTAAACGCCCCGACTAGCGGGGGAATTCTTACGCAGTATTTT.

J is TRBJ2-7 and V is TRBV6-5; a weak D match, TRBD2 (6 bases). CDR3 size: 13 residues. Germline V gene sequence: CDR1 MNHEY, CDR2 SVGAGI. Trimming shortened V by 4 bases and J by 3 bases, and 10 bases separated the two germline ends. As DNA, the CDR3 is TGTGCCAGCAGTTCCGGGACTCACTACGAGCAGTACTTC. This encodes CASSSGTHYEQYF.